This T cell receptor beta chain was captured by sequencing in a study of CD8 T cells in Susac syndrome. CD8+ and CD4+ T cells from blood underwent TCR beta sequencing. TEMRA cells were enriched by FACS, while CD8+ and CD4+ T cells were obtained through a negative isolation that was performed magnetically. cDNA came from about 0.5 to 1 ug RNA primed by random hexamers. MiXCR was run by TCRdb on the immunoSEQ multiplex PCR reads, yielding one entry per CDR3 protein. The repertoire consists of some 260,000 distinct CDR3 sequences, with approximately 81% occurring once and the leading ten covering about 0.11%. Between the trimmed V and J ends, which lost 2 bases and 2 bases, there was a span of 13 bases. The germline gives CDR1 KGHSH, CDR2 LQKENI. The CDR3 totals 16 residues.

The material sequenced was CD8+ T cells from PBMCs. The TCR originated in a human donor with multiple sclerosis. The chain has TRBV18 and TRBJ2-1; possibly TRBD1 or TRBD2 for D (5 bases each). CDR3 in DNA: TGTGCCAGCTCACCAGGGACGGGATTGGCCTACAATGAGCAGTTCTTC. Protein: CASSPGTGLAYNEQFF.